The 9 T cell receptor beta chains below were found in one sample sequenced in a study of shared clonotypes between healthy human individuals. TCRdb's copy holds only in-frame clones and misses some; the assay was immunoSEQ multiplex PCR. The sample lists some 1,100,000 clones; approximately 78% were seen once. Sequences were obtained from memory CD4+ T cells from PBMCs. Documented subset: CD45RA-negative fraction. These receptors were taken from a man younger than 30 in good health. Some clones in this sample may be carry-over from other donors' samples.

The rearrangement links TRBV14 to TRBJ1-1; D is undetermined. The germline V and J ends were trimmed by 0 bases and 1 base, with 9 bases remaining between them. The germline V gene encodes CDR1 SGHDN and CDR2 FVKESK. The CDR3 spans 15 residues. CDR3 sequence reads: CASSQELAGNTEAFF. The DNA of the CDR3 is TGTGCCAGCAGCCAAGAATTGGCCGGGAACACTGAAGCTTTCTTT.

This sequence joins TRBV5-1 and TRBJ2-3, with a tentative D call TRBD2 (6 bases). Trimming took off 4 bases at V and 6 bases at J, with 15 bases between the two ends. The CDR3 is 14 amino acids. CDR1 and CDR2 from the germline V gene are SGHRS and YFSETQ. DNA of the CDR3: TGCGCCAGCAGCCCCGGGACTGGGAAGGATACGCAGTATTTT. This encodes CASSPGTGKDTQYF.

Concerning this clone: Other DNA sequences within the sample encode an identical CDR3. The CDR3 bases are TGCGCCAGCAGCCAAGACAGGGGGCAGCCCCAGCATTTT. This translates into CASSQDRGQPQHF. The chain is built from TRBV4-1 and TRBJ1-5; 7 bases map to TRBD1. CDR3 length equals 13 residues. V gave up 0 bases and J gave up 7 bases; unmatched junction bases: 0. The germline CDR1 and CDR2 sequences are MGHRA and YSYEKL.

This clone was detected a few times. The rearrangement joins TRBV19 to TRBJ1-5; D gene ambiguous. Looked up from germline, CDR1 is LNHDA and CDR2 is SQIVND (reference sequence). The CDR3 has 12 amino acids. With 6 bases removed from V and 8 bases from J, the gap between germline ends came to 11 bases. The CDR3 DNA reads TGTGCCAGTAGAAGGGTGGGTGAGCCCCAGCATTTT. Protein product: CASRRVGEPQHF.

The chain couples TRBV6-1 to TRBJ2-2, with D perhaps matching TRBD1 (6 bases). The length of the CDR3 is 14 residues. Deletions cut 6 bases from V and 0 bases from J, with 8 bases between. CDR1 and CDR2 from the germline V gene are MNHNS and SASEGT. Written as DNA, the CDR3 is TGTGCCAGCAGGCGGACAGCGAACACCGGGGAGCTGTTTTTT. Translating gives CASRRTANTGELFF.

This clone was picked up a small number of times. V usage is TRBV7-2 and J usage is TRBJ2-5; 8 bases fit TRBD2. J gave up 5 bases and V 5 bases, and 7 bases lay outside the gene matches. Germline loops: CDR1 SGHTA, CDR2 FQGNSA. The CDR3 sequence is 14 residues long. In DNA form, the CDR3 reads TGTGCCAGCAGCCTCCCCCGGGGGGGGGAGACCCAGTACTTC. This encodes CASSLPRGGETQYF.

The chain carries TRBV10-3 and TRBJ1-2; TRBD1 agrees at 8 bases. Germline CDR1 is ENHRY and CDR2 is SYGVKD. This CDR3 is 14 amino acids long. V gave up 8 bases and J gave up 7 bases; unmatched junction bases: 12. This CDR3 is CAIARGQGASGYTF. CDR3 in DNA: TGTGCCATCGCGAGAGGCCAGGGGGCTTCTGGCTACACCTTC.

The rearrangement links TRBV5-1 to TRBJ1-5; no firm D call. The CDR3 spans 14 residues. Trimming took off 4 bases at V and 6 bases at J, with 14 bases between the two ends. Germline CDR1 is SGHRS and CDR2 is YFSETQ. CDR3 amino acids: CASSEGSGGQPQHF. The CDR3 DNA sequence: TGCGCCAGCAGCGAAGGGTCAGGTGGTCAGCCCCAGCATTTT.

The chain has TRBV28 and TRBJ2-3, with 11 positions matching TRBD2. Trimming cost V 5 bases and J 4 bases; bases outside gene matches: 17. Germline loops: CDR1 MDHEN, CDR2 SYDVKM. CDR3 length: 19 amino acids. The CDR3 DNA sequence: TGTGCCAGCAGTACCGCCCCCGGGACTAGCGGAGGAGCAGCAGATACGCAGTATTTT. Its translation is CASSTAPGTSGGAADTQYF.